Following are 32 T cell receptor beta chains from one sample sequenced in a study of CD8 T cells in Susac syndrome. The authors reverse transcribed 0.5 to 1 ug RNA with random hexamers. TCRdb re-called the immunoSEQ multiplex PCR reads with MiXCR, one entry per CDR3 protein. Here the sample spans 170,000 or so distinct CDR3 sequences, 85% to 95% being singletons. Sequencing used CD4+ T cells from PBMCs. The receptors derive from a human donor with Susac syndrome.

V and J are TRBV6-2 or TRBV6-3 and TRBJ2-7, with 7 bases that match TRBD1. The ends lost 7 bases at V and 1 base at J; junction bases unmatched: 4. The CDR3 spans 13 residues. Germline-derived CDR1 and CDR2 are MNHEY and SVGEGT. CDR3 sequence reads: CASNEGASYEQYF. Written as DNA, the CDR3 is TGTGCCAGCAACGAGGGGGCGTCCTACGAGCAGTACTTC.

The chain joins TRBV6-5 to TRBJ2-7; 8 bases are a match to TRBD1. The CDR3 has 11 residues. J was trimmed by 9 bases and V by 5 bases; bases with no gene match: 3. Germline CDR1 and CDR2: MNHEY and SVGAGI. CDR3 nucleotides: TGTGCCAGCAGTCAGGACAGGGCGCAGTACTTC. It specifies CASSQDRAQYF.

The J gene is TRBJ2-1, the V gene TRBV30; D call uncertain. The V end lost 5 bases, the J end lost 4 bases, and 9 bases lay between the germline ends. The germline V gene encodes CDR1 GTSNPN and CDR2 SVGIG (reference sequence). The CDR3 covers 12 residues. CDR3 sequence (DNA): TGTGCCTGGGGAACGGAATACAATGAGCAGTTCTTC. Amino acid sequence: CAWGTEYNEQFF.

V and J are TRBV5-1 and TRBJ2-3; 10 nucleotides align to TRBD2. Germline V gives CDR1 SGHRS, CDR2 YFSETQ. With V trimmed by 4 bases and J by 3 bases, 8 bases remained unmatched. The CDR3 sequence is 16 residues long. CDR3 nucleotides: TGCGCCAGCAGCGCCGGACTAGCGGCGAGGACAGATACGCAGTATTTT. Translating it yields CASSAGLAARTDTQYF.

This clonotype was detected once. The chain is built from TRBV30 and TRBJ2-1, with D perhaps matching TRBD2 (6 bases). Trimming removed 1 base at V and 10 bases at J, with 17 bases between. This CDR3 contains 14 residues. The V gene's germline CDR1 is GTSNPN and CDR2 SVGIG (reference sequence). CDR3: CAWSAWDSINEQFF. For the CDR3, the DNA is TGTGCCTGGAGTGCTTGGGACTCTATAAACGAGCAGTTCTTC.

The chain carries TRBV4-1 and TRBJ1-5; 9 bases fit TRBD1. The V gene end was trimmed by 3 bases and the J gene end by 2 bases; junction bases not matched to a gene: 5. The CDR3 loop spans 16 amino acids. Germline V lookup: CDR1 MGHRA, CDR2 YSYEKL. The CDR3 bases are TGCGCCAGCAGCCAGGGACAGGGTTTTGGCAATCAGCCCCAGCATTTT. The encoded protein is CASSQGQGFGNQPQHF.

The sample holds one count of this clonotype. The chain joins TRBV29-1 to TRBJ1-1, with D possibly TRBD1 on 5 matching bases. Germline V lookup: CDR1 SQVTM, CDR2 ANQGSEA. V dropped 7 bases and J dropped 0 bases, with 9 bases sitting between them. This CDR3 is 12 amino acids long. The CDR3 nucleotides read TGCAGCGGGAGGGGCATGAACACTGAAGCTTTCTTT. This gives the protein CSGRGMNTEAFF. The full variable domain, in which reference TRBV29-1 and TRBJ1-1 provide the parts outside the CDR3, is SAVISQKPSRDICQRGTSLTIQCQVDSQVTMMFWYRQQPGQSLTLIATANQGSEATYESGFVIDKFPISRPNLTFSTLTVSNMSPEDSSIYLCSGRGMNTEAFFGQGTRLTVV.

The sample holds one count of this clonotype. This sequence joins TRBV28 and TRBJ1-6; D is possibly TRBD1 (5 bases). Germline CDR1 and CDR2: MDHEN and SYDVKM. The CDR3 spans 16 residues. The V end lost 0 bases, the J end lost 5 bases, and 11 bases lay between the germline ends. This chain's CDR3 is CASSLWSLGDNSPLHF. DNA for the CDR3: TGTGCCAGCAGTTTATGGAGTCTGGGGGATAATTCACCCCTCCACTTT. The whole variable domain, filled in from reference TRBV28 and TRBJ1-6, reads DVKVTQSSRYLVKRTGEKVFLECVQDMDHENMFWYRQDPGLGLRLIYFSYDVKMKEKGDIPEGYSVSREKKERFSLILESASTNQTSMYLCASSLWSLGDNSPLHFGNGTRLTVT.

The rearrangement joins TRBV2 to TRBJ1-6; 9 bases are shared with TRBD1. Germline CDR1 SNHLY, CDR2 FYNNEI. Germline trimming cut 4 bases from V and 9 bases from J; bases unmatched to any gene: 10. The CDR3 sequence is 16 residues long. For the CDR3, the DNA is TGTGCCAGCAGTGGGGGACCGGACAGGGGTGCTTCACCCCTCCACTTT. It encodes CASSGGPDRGASPLHF.

The chain joins TRBV7-2 to TRBJ2-7, with 8 bases that match TRBD2. The germline gives CDR1 SGHTA, CDR2 FQGNSA. The CDR3 consists of 17 residues. V was pared by 1 base and J by 0 bases, with 8 bases of the junction left unmatched. CDR3 in amino acids: CASSLGFGSGTSYEQYF. CDR3 DNA sequence: TGTGCCAGCAGCTTAGGGTTTGGTAGCGGGACCTCCTACGAGCAGTACTTC.

V is TRBV20-1 and J is TRBJ2-7; perhaps TRBD2 as D (6 bases). This CDR3 contains 14 residues. Trimming pared 3 bases from V and 4 bases from J, leaving 16 bases between. Per germline, CDR1 DFQATT and CDR2 SNEGSKA (reference sequence). DNA for the CDR3: TGCAGTGCTAGTCTACCGGGGGAGGTATACGAGCAGTACTTC. It specifies CSASLPGEVYEQYF.

This clonotype was seen only once. This sequence joins TRBV20-1 and TRBJ2-1, with 14 bases fitting TRBD2. CDR3 length: 17 residues. V lost 5 bases, J lost 6 bases, and 12 bases stayed unmatched. Germline loops: CDR1 DFQATT, CDR2 SNEGSKA (reference sequence). CDR3 bases: TGCAGTGCTCGACTAGCGGGAGGGCCCTATAGAAGCAATGAGCAGTTCTTC. Translation gives CSARLAGGPYRSNEQFF.

The rearrangement uses TRBV20-1 and TRBJ2-2; 11 bases match TRBD2. CDR3 length: 17 amino acids. Germline trimming cut 3 bases from V and 0 bases from J; bases unmatched to any gene: 6. Germline V gives CDR1 DFQATT, CDR2 SNEGSKA (reference sequence). The CDR3 is CSARASGGSTNTGELFF. The CDR3 coding sequence is TGCAGTGCTAGGGCTAGCGGGGGGTCGACGAACACCGGGGAGCTGTTTTTT.

The chain combines TRBV30 with TRBJ1-1; D remains unclear. Germline-derived CDR1 and CDR2 are GTSNPN and SVGIG (reference sequence). The CDR3 is made up of 12 amino acids. Trimming left V 5 bases short and J 1 base short, with 8 bases between. The CDR3 reads CAWGTPNTEAFF. The CDR3 DNA sequence: TGTGCCTGGGGTACACCGAACACTGAAGCTTTCTTT.

This chain links TRBV30 with TRBJ1-2; D may be TRBD1 (5 bases). Germline values: CDR1 GTSNPN, CDR2 SVGIG (reference sequence). V dropped 0 bases and J dropped 8 bases, with 10 bases sitting between them. CDR3 size: 12 residues. The CDR3 nucleotides read TGTGCCTGGAGTGTACAGAGGGGCGGCTACACCTTC. Its translation: CAWSVQRGGYTF.

The V call is TRBV20-1, the J call TRBJ2-7; D is perhaps TRBD2 (5 bases). Germline CDR1 and CDR2: DFQATT and SNEGSKA (reference sequence). V was cut by 1 base and J by 5 bases, with 18 bases left in between. The CDR3 totals 15 residues. The CDR3 sequence is CSARGRSGRYDEQYF. The CDR3 nucleotides read TGCAGTGCTAGAGGACGCTCGGGAAGGTACGACGAGCAGTACTTC.

This clonotype was counted once. The chain employs TRBV2 and TRBJ1-5; 8 bases are shared with TRBD1. With 8 bases clipped from V and 7 bases from J, the junction kept 7 bases outside the gene matches. The CDR3 runs to 13 residues. The germline gives CDR1 SNHLY, CDR2 FYNNEI. CDR3 sequence reads: CASDRGYGQPQHF. CDR3 bases: TGTGCCAGCGACAGGGGATATGGGCAGCCCCAGCATTTT.

The chain recombines TRBV20-1 with TRBJ2-7; 8 bases line up with TRBD1. CDR3 length: 14 amino acids. The germline V gene encodes CDR1 DFQATT and CDR2 SNEGSKA (reference sequence). J lost 2 bases, V lost 5 bases, and 8 bases had no gene match. CDR3 loop: CSAHDRGLTYEQYF. The DNA for the CDR3 is TGCAGTGCTCACGACAGGGGTTTAACCTACGAGCAGTACTTC.

The chain employs TRBV7-9 and TRBJ2-1; 13 bases match TRBD2. Germline V gene lookup returns CDR1 SEHNR and CDR2 FQNEAQ (reference sequence). CDR3 length equals 17 residues. V was clipped by 5 bases and J by 4 bases; unmatched bases: 8. The CDR3 DNA reads as TGTGCCAGCAGCCCGCGGGGACTAGCGGGACTATACAATGAGCAGTTCTTC. Encoded protein: CASSPRGLAGLYNEQFF. The complete variable domain, with remaining parts taken from reference TRBV7-9 and TRBJ2-1, reads DTGVSQNPRHKITKRGQNVTFRCDPISEHNRLYWYRQTLGQGPEFLTYFQNEAQLEKSRLLSDRFSAERPKGSFSTLEIQRTEQGDSAMYLCASSPRGLAGLYNEQFFGPGTRLTVL.

This CDR3 reads CASRSGPSYNEQFF. The CDR3 nucleotides are TGCGCCAGCAGGAGCGGGCCCTCCTACAATGAGCAGTTCTTC. J is TRBJ2-1 and V is TRBV4-1; D possibly corresponds to TRBD2 (6 bases). The germline gives CDR1 MGHRA, CDR2 YSYEKL. V lost 6 bases to trimming and J lost 0 bases, with 9 bases between them. This CDR3 has 14 amino acids.

This sequence joins TRBV20-1 and TRBJ1-5; tentative D call: TRBD1 (5 bases). The CDR3 is 14 residues long. Trimming took 2 bases from V and 2 from J, leaving 10 bases between them. Germline V lookup: CDR1 DFQATT, CDR2 SNEGSKA (reference sequence). This CDR3 is CSARNRNGNQPQHF. CDR3 bases: TGCAGTGCTAGAAACAGGAATGGCAATCAGCCCCAGCATTTT.

V usage is TRBV5-4 and J usage is TRBJ2-1; TRBD2 aligns across 14 bases. CDR1 is SGHNT, CDR2 YYREEE, per germline (reference sequence). V gave up 0 bases and J gave up 9 bases; unmatched junction bases: 11. This CDR3 region has 18 residues. CDR3 bases: TGTGCCAGCAGCTTGGGCCCAGGCGGACTAGCGGGAGGACTTGAGCAGTTCTTC. Its protein is CASSLGPGGLAGGLEQFF.

The rearrangement joins TRBV7-2 to TRBJ2-5; 8 bases align to TRBD2. V was pared by 5 bases and J by 5 bases, with 7 bases of the junction left unmatched. From germline, CDR1 is SGHTA and CDR2 FQGNSA. This CDR3 has 14 residues. CDR3 protein: CASSLRTSRETQYF. The CDR3 region has the DNA TGTGCCAGCAGCCTCCGGACTAGCCGCGAGACCCAGTACTTC.

The chain couples TRBV3-1 to TRBJ2-7; D may be TRBD1 or TRBD2 (6 bases each). Trimming shortened V by 3 bases and J by 6 bases, and 9 bases separated the two germline ends. Per the germline V gene, CDR1 is LGHDT and CDR2 is YNNKEL (reference sequence). This CDR3 has 12 residues. The CDR3 DNA follows: TGTGCCAGCAGCCATGGGGGGCGCGAGCAGTACTTC. It codes for CASSHGGREQYF.

V and J are TRBV28 and TRBJ1-4; no definite D call. The CDR3 spans 16 residues. Per the germline V gene, CDR1 is MDHEN and CDR2 is SYDVKM. The ends were cut back, 4 bases at V and 0 bases at J, with 12 bases in the middle. CDR3 nucleotide sequence: TGTGCCAGCAGTTCCGCTACCCGGGCAACTAATGAAAAACTGTTTTTT. Protein: CASSSATRATNEKLFF.

The chain links TRBV3-1 to TRBJ2-2; D gene uncertain. This CDR3 is built from 14 residues. V lost 4 bases to trimming and J lost 1 base, with 7 bases between them. From germline, CDR1 is LGHDT and CDR2 YNNKEL (reference sequence). The DNA for the CDR3 is TGTGCCAGCAGCCGTTGGAGGAACACCGGGGAGCTGTTTTTT. This sequence encodes CASSRWRNTGELFF.

The CDR3 coding sequence is TGTGCCAGCAGTTTATTTCTCATGAACACTGAAGCTTTCTTT. Protein: CASSLFLMNTEAFF. V and J are TRBV12-3 or TRBV12-4 and TRBJ1-1; D remains unclear. The CDR3 has 14 amino acids. V lost 2 bases to trimming and J lost 0 bases, with 7 bases between them.

The rearrangement joins TRBV5-4 to TRBJ1-1; 9 nucleotides align to TRBD1. Germline CDR1 reads SGHNT; CDR2 reads YYREEE (reference sequence). V lost 3 bases and J lost 4; bases outside the gene matches: 4. The CDR3 is 14 residues long. The CDR3 here is CASSSETGGTEAFF. The CDR3 DNA reads as TGTGCCAGCAGCTCGGAGACAGGGGGCACTGAAGCTTTCTTT.

The rearrangement links TRBV30 to TRBJ2-5; 8 nucleotides align to TRBD2. The CDR3 loop spans 14 amino acids. J lost 1 base, V lost 2 bases, and 3 bases had no gene match. CDR1 is GTSNPN, CDR2 SVGIG, per germline (reference sequence). The CDR3 DNA sequence: TGTGCCTGGAGTCCCGGACTAGCCCAAGAGACCCAGTACTTC. It yields the protein CAWSPGLAQETQYF.

The V gene is TRBV7-2, the J gene TRBJ2-7, with D perhaps given as TRBD1 or TRBD2 (7 bases each). This CDR3 contains 15 residues. The V end lost 1 base, the J end lost 3 bases, and 13 bases lay between the germline ends. The germline V gene encodes CDR1 SGHTA and CDR2 FQGNSA. The CDR3 protein is CASSLVQGGNYEQYF. CDR3 DNA: TGTGCCAGCAGCTTAGTGCAGGGGGGGAACTACGAGCAGTACTTC.

V usage is TRBV23-1 and J usage is TRBJ2-5; 10 bases line up with TRBD2. TRBV23-1 is treated as an ORF (open reading frame) with a function not yet certain. The junction had 13 bases not matched to a gene; V was cut back by 3 bases and J by 9 bases. There are 16 residues in the CDR3. CDR3 DNA: TGCGCCAGCAGTCAGAAACTAGCGGGAACTCTGGGGGCCCAGTACTTC. It is translated as CASSQKLAGTLGAQYF.

This clonotype has just one count. The V call is TRBV30, the J call TRBJ1-5; a possible D gene is TRBD1 (6 bases). Germline V CDR1 and CDR2: GTSNPN, SVGIG (reference sequence). The length of the CDR3 is 14 residues. V was shortened by 4 bases and J by 5 bases, with 15 bases between the two germline ends. The CDR3 spells CAWMVAGAHQPQHF. CDR3 coding DNA: TGTGCCTGGATGGTGGCAGGGGCCCATCAGCCCCAGCATTTT.